Below are 8 T cell receptor beta chains sequenced from a single sample in a study of CD8+ T cells in alopecia areata (dated by TCRdb to the late 2010s). Library preparation employed the immunoSEQ multiplex PCR assay. RNA was extracted from all samples and reverse transcribed into cDNA, which served as template for TCR sequencing. Imported from immuneACCESS, the table was reduced by TCRdb to in-frame sequences with V and J called. These copies leave out some clones; in studies compared against another copy, an unresolved V gene accounts for under half, and the cause of the remainder is not known. The sample records over 250,000 clones, roughly 60% of which are singletons. The ten most abundant clones make up 0.9% to 0.95% of the sample. Interpreted using the paper, the treatment or condition label stands for: oral pan-JAK inhibitor, 5-10 mg twice daily. This sample comprised CD4+ T cells sorted from blood, obtained around week 54, from a patient treated with tofacitinib. The origin of the receptors is a human donor with alopecia areata.

J is TRBJ2-3 and V is TRBV4-3; possibly TRBD1 for D (6 bases). Germline-derived CDR1 and CDR2 are LGHNA and YSLEER. The CDR3 sequence is 16 residues long. Trimming shortened V by 4 bases and J by 0 bases, and 14 bases separated the two germline ends. Here the CDR3 DNA reads TGCGCCAGCAGCCCGCGACAGGAATTTAGCACAGATACGCAGTATTTT. Translation gives CASSPRQEFSTDTQYF.

The chain is built from TRBV14 and TRBJ2-3, with 9 bases that match TRBD1. This CDR3 contains 15 residues. CDR1 and CDR2 from the germline V gene are SGHDN and FVKESK. The ends lost 2 bases at V and 4 bases at J; junction bases unmatched: 4. The CDR3 here is CASSQYRGRADTQYF. In DNA form, the CDR3 reads TGTGCCAGCAGCCAATACAGGGGGCGCGCAGATACGCAGTATTTT.

Regarding this clone: Different DNA sequences within this sample yield the same CDR3. Here the CDR3 reads CSVGTGPYEQYF. CDR3 DNA: TGCAGCGTTGGTACAGGCCCCTACGAGCAGTACTTC. This sequence joins TRBV29-1 and TRBJ2-7; tentative D call: TRBD1 (5 bases). The CDR3 extends over 12 amino acids. V lost 4 bases, J lost 2 bases, and 9 bases lay in between. Germline CDR1 is SQVTM and CDR2 is ANQGSEA.

The chain links TRBV7-9 to TRBJ2-7; D unclear. CDR1 and CDR2 (germline): SEHNR, FQNEAQ (reference sequence). The CDR3 extends over 12 amino acids. Trimming cost V 1 base and J 6 bases, with 7 bases left between them. The CDR3 nucleotides read TGTGCCAGCAGCTTAGATCTTGGCGAGCAGTACTTC. Protein sequence: CASSLDLGEQYF.

The table lists this clone with a few counts. V and J are TRBV20-1 and TRBJ1-2; the D gene is possibly TRBD1 (5 bases). The V gene lost 4 bases and the J gene lost 8 bases, with 11 bases spanning the gap. This CDR3 has 11 residues. Germline CDR1 is DFQATT and CDR2 is SNEGSKA (reference sequence). Here the CDR3 reads CSANPGWGYTF. The CDR3 region has the DNA TGCAGTGCTAACCCAGGGTGGGGCTACACCTTC.

V is TRBV7-8 and J is TRBJ1-1, with D unclear. The V gene lost 5 bases and the J gene lost 1 base, with 8 bases spanning the gap. The CDR3 is 13 residues long. Germline V CDR1 and CDR2: SGHVS, FQNEAQ. The CDR3 DNA is TGTGCCAGCAGCCCGTCTTGGAACACTGAAGCTTTCTTT. This translates into CASSPSWNTEAFF.

The chain carries TRBV5-1 and TRBJ1-2; D gene ambiguous. The ends were cut back, 0 bases at V and 3 bases at J, with 6 bases in the middle. CDR3 length: 13 residues. Per germline, CDR1 SGHRS and CDR2 YFSETQ. CDR3 amino acids: CASSLDGDYGYTF. CDR3 nucleotides: TGCGCCAGCAGCTTGGACGGGGACTATGGCTACACCTTC.

The chain recombines TRBV29-1 with TRBJ2-1, with D unclear. Germline V gene data show CDR1 as SQVTM and CDR2 as ANQGSEA. The CDR3 is 12 amino acids. Trimming took 6 bases from V and 7 from J, leaving 13 bases between them. The CDR3 DNA reads as TGCAGCGTCGCCTGGTCTGGGAATGAGCAGTTCTTC. Amino acids: CSVAWSGNEQFF.